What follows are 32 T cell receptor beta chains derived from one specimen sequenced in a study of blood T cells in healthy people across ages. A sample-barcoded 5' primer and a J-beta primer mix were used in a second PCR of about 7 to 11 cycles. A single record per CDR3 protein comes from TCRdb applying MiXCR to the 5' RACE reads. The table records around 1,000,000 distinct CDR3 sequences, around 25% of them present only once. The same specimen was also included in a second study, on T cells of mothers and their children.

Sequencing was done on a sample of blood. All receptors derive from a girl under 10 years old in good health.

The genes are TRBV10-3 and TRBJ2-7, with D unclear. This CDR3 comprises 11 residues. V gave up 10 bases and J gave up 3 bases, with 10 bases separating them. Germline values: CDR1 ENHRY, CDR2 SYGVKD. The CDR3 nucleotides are TGTGCCACACGACACGACTACGAGCAGTACTTC. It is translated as CATRHDYEQYF.

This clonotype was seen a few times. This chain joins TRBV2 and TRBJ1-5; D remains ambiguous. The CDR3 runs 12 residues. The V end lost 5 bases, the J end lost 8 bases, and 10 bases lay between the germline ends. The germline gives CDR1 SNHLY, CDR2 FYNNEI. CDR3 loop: CASSIKAEPQHF. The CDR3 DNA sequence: TGTGCCAGCAGTATAAAGGCAGAGCCCCAGCATTTT.

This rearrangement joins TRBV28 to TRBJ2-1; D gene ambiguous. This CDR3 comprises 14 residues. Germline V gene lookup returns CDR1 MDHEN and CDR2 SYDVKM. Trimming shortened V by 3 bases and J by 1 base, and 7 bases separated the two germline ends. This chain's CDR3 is CASSFVGSYNEQFF. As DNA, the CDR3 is TGTGCCAGCAGTTTTGTGGGATCCTACAATGAGCAGTTCTTC.

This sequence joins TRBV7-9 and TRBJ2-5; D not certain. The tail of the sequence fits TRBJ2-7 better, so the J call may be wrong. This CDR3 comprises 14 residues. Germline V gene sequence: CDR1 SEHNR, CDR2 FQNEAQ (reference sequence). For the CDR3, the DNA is TGTGCCAGCAGCTTAGATTCCGGACCCTACGAGCAGTACTTC. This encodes CASSLDSGPYEQYF.

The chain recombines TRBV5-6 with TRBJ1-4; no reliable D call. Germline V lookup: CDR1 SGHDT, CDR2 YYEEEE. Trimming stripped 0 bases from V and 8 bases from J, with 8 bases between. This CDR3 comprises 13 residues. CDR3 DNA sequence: TGTGCCAGCAGCTTGGTGGGCAGGGAAAAACTGTTTTTT. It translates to CASSLVGREKLFF.

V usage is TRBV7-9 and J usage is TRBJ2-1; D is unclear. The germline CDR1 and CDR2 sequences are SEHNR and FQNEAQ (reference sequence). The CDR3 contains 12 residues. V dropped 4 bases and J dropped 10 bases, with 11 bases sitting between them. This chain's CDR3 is CASSWLRSEQFF. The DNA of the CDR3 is TGTGCCAGCAGCTGGCTAAGGTCGGAGCAGTTCTTC.

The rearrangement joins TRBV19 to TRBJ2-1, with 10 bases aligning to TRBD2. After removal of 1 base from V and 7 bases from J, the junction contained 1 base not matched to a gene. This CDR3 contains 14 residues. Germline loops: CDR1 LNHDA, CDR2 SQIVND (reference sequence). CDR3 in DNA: TGTGCCAGTAGTATAGGAGCGGGAGGGAATGAGCAGTTCTTC. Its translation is CASSIGAGGNEQFF.

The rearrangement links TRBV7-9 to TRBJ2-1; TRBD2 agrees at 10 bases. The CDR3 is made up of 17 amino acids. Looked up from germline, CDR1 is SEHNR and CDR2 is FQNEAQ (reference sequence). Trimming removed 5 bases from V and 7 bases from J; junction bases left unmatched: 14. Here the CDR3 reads CASSRTPGGLARNEQFF. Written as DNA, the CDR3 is TGTGCCAGCAGCCGAACACCAGGGGGACTAGCGAGGAATGAGCAGTTCTTC.

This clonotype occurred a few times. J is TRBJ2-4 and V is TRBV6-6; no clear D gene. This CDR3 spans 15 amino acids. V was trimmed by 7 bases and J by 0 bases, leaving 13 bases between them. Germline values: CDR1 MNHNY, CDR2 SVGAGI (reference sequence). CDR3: CASNRETLAKNIQYF. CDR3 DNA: TGTGCCAGCAACAGAGAGACGCTAGCCAAAAACATTCAGTACTTC.

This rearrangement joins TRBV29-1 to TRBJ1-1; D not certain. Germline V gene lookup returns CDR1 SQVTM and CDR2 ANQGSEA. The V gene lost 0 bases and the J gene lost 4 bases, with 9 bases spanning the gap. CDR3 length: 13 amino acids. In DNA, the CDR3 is TGCAGCGTTGAAGATCGGTCCAGCACTGAAGCTTTCTTT. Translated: CSVEDRSSTEAFF.

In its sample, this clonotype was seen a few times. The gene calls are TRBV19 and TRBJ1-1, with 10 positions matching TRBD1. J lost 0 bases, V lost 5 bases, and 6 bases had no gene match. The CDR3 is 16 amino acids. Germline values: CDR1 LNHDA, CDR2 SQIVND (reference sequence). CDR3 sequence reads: CASSAGQGRMNTEAFF. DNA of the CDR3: TGTGCCAGTAGTGCGGGACAGGGGCGAATGAACACTGAAGCTTTCTTT.

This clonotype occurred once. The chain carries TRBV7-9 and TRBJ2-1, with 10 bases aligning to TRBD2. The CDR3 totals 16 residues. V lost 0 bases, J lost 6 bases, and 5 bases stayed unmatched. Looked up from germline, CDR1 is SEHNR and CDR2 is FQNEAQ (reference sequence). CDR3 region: CASSLASGRLTNEQFF. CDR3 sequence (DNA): TGTGCCAGCAGCTTAGCTAGCGGGAGGCTTACCAATGAGCAGTTCTTC.

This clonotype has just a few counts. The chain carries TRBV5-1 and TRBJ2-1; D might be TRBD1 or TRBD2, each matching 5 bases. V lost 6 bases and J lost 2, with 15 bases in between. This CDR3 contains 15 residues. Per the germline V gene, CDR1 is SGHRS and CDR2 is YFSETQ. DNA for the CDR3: TGCGCCAGCAAGGGGACGCCCATCGCCTACAATGAGCAGTTCTTC. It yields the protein CASKGTPIAYNEQFF.

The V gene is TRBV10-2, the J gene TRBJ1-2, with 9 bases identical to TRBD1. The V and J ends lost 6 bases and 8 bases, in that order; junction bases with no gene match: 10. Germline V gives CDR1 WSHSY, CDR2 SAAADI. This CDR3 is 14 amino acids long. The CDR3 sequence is CASSSGTGTEGYTF. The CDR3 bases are TGCGCCAGCAGCTCCGGGACAGGGACGGAAGGCTACACCTTC.

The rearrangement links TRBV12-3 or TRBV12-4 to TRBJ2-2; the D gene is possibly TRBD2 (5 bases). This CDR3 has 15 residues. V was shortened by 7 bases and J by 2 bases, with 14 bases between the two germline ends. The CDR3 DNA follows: TGTGCCAGCAAAGTCTCGGGGTCAAACACCGGGGAGCTGTTTTTT. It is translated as CASKVSGSNTGELFF.

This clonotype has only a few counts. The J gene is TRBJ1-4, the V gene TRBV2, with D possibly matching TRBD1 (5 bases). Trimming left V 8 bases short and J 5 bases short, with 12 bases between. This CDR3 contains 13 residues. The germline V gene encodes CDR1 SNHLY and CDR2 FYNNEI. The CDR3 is CASSDRSNEKLFF. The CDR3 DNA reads TGTGCCAGCTCAGACAGAAGCAATGAAAAACTGTTTTTT. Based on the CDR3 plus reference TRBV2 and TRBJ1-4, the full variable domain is EPEVTQTPSHQVTQMGQEVILRCVPISNHLYFYWYRQILGQKVEFLVSFYNNEISEKSEIFDDQFSVERPDGSNFTLKIRSTKLEDSAMYFCASSDRSNEKLFFGSGTQLSVL.

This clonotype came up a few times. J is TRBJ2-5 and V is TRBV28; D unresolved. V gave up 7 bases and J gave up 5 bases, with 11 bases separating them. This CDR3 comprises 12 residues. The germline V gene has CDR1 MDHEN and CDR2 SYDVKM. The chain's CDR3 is CASTTVSETQYF. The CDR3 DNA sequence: TGTGCCAGCACCACGGTTTCGGAGACCCAGTACTTC.

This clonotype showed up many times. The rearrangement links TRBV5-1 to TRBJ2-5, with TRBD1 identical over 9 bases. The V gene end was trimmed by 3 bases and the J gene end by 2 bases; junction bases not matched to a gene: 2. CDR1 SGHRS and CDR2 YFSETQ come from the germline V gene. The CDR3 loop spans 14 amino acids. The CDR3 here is CASSWGTGQETQYF. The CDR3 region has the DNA TGCGCCAGCAGCTGGGGGACAGGGCAAGAGACCCAGTACTTC.

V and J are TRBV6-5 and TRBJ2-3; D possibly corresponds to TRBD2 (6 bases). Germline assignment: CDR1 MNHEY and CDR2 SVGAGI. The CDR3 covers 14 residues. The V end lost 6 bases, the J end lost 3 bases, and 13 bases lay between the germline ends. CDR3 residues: CASRLDRGTDTQYF. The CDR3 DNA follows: TGTGCCAGCAGACTTGACCGGGGGACAGATACGCAGTATTTT.

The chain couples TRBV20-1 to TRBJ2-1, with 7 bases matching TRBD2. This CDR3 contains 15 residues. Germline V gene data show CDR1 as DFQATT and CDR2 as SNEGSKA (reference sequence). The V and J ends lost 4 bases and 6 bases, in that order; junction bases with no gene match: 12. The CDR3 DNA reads TGCAGTGCTACCCCTGAGGCGGGAGCGATCAATGAGCAGTTCTTC. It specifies CSATPEAGAINEQFF.

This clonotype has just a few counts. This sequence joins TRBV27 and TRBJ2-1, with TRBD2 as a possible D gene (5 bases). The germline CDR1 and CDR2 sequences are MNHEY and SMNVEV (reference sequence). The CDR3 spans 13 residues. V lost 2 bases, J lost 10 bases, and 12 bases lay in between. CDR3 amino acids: CASSLNLAGEQFF. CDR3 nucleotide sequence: TGTGCCAGCAGTTTAAATCTAGCTGGGGAGCAGTTCTTC.

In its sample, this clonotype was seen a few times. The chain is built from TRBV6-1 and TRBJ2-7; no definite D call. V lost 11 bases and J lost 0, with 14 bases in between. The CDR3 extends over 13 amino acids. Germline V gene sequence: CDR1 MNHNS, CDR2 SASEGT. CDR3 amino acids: CAASLRSSYEQYF. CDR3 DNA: TGTGCCGCCTCGCTGAGGTCCTCCTACGAGCAGTACTTC.

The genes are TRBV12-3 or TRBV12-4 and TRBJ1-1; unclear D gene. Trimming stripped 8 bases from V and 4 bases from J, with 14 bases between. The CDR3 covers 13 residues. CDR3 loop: CASHSPYSTEAFF. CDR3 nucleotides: TGTGCCAGCCACAGCCCCTACTCCACTGAAGCTTTCTTT.

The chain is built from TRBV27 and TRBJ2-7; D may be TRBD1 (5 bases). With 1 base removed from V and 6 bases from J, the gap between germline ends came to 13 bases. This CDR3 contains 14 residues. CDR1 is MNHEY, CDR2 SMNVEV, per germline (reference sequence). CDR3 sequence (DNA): TGTGCCAGCAGTTTATTTGCCAGGGTTGCCGAGCAGTACTTC. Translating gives CASSLFARVAEQYF.

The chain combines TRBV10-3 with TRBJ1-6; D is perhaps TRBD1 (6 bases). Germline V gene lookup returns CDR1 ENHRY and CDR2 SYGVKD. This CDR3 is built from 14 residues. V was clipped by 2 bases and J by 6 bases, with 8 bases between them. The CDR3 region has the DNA TGTGCCATCAGTGAGACAGGGCCTAATTCACCCCTCCACTTT. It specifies CAISETGPNSPLHF.

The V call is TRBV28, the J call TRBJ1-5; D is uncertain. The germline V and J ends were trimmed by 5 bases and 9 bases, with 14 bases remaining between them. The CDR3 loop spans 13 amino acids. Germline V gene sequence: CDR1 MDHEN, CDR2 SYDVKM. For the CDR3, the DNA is TGTGCCAGCAGTCCCGAAGGGTTCGGGCCCCAGCATTTT. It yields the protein CASSPEGFGPQHF.

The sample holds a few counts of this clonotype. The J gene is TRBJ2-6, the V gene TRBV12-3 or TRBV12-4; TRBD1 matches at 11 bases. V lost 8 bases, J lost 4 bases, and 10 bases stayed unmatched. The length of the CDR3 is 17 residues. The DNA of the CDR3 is TGTGCCAGCGAACCCGGACAGGGGGCGTCCGGGGCCAACGTCCTGACTTTC. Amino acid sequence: CASEPGQGASGANVLTF.

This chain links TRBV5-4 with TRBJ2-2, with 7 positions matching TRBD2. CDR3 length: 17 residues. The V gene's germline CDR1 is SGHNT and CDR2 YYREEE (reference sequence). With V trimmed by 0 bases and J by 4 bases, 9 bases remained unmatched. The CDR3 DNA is TGTGCCAGCAGCTTGGGTCTGGCGGGAGATTCCACCGGGGAGCTGTTTTTT. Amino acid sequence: CASSLGLAGDSTGELFF.

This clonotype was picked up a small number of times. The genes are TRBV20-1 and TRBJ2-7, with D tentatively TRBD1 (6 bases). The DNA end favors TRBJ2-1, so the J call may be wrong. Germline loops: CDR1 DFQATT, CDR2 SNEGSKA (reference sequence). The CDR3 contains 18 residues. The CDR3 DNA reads TGCAGTGCTAGAGATCCCCTCTCGGTGAAAGGGGGATACAATGAGCAGTTCTTC. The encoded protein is CSARDPLSVKGGYNEQFF.

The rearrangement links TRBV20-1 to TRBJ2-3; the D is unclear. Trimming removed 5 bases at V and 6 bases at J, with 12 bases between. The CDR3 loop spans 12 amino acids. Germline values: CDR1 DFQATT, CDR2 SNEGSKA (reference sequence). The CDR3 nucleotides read TGCAGTGCTCAATACTCGCTGGATACGCAGTATTTT. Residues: CSAQYSLDTQYF.

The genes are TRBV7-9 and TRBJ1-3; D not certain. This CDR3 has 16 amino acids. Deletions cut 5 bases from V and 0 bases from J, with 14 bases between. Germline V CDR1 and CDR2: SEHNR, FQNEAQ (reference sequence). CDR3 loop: CASSPFPLNSGNTIYF. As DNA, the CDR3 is TGTGCCAGCAGCCCATTTCCTCTCAACTCTGGAAACACCATATATTTT.

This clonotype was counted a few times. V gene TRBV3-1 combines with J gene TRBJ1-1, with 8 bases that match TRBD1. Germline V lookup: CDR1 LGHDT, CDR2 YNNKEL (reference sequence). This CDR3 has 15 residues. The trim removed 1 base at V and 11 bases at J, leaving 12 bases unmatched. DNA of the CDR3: TGTGCCAGCAGCCAAGCAGGGGGCGCCCCTAAAGGGGCTTTCTTT. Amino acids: CASSQAGGAPKGAFF.